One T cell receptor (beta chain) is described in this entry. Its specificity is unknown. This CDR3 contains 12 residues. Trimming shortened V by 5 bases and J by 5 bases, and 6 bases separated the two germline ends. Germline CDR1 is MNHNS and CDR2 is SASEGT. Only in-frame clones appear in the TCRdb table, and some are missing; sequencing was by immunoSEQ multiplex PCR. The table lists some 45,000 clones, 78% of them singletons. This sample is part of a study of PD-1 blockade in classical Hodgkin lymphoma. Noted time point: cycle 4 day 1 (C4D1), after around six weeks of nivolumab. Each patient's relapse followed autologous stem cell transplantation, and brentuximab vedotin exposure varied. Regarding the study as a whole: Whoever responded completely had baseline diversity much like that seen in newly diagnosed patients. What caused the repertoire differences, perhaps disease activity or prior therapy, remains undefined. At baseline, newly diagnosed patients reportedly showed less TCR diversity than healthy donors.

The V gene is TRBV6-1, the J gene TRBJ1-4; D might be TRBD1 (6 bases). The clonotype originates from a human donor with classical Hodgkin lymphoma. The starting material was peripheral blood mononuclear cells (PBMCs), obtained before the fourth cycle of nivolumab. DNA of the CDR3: TGTGCCAGCAGTACAGGGAATGAAAAACTGTTTTTT. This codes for CASSTGNEKLFF.